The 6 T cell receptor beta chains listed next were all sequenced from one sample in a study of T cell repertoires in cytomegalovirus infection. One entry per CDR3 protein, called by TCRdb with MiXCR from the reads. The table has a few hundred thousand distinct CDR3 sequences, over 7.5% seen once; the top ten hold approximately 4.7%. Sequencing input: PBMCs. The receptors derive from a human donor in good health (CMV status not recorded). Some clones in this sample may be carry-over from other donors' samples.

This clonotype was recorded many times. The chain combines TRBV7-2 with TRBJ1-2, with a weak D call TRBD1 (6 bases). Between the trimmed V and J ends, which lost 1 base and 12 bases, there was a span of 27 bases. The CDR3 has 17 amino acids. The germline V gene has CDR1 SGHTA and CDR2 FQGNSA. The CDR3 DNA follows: TGTGCCAGCAGCTTAGATCTTCGACAGGCCAATCGGGGGTTGGACACCTTC. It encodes CASSLDLRQANRGLDTF.

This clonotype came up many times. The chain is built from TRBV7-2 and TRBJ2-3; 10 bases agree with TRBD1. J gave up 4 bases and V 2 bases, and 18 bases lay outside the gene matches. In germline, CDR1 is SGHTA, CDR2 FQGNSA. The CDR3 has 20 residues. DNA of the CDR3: TGTGCCAGCAGCTTAAAGTGGGTACGGGGAGGACAGGGGGTCCCAGATACGCAGTATTTT. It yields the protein CASSLKWVRGGQGVPDTQYF. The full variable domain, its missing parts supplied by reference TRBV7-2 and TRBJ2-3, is GAGVSQSPSNKVTEKGKDVELRCDPISGHTALYWYRQSLGQGLEFLIYFQGNSAPDKSGLPSDRFSAERTGGSVSTLTIQRTQQEDSAVYLCASSLKWVRGGQGVPDTQYFGPGTRLTVL.

The DNA for the CDR3 is TGTGCCAGCACTCCGCGAGGGGTCACTGAAGCTTTCTTT. Protein product: CASTPRGVTEAFF. The rearrangement joins TRBV28 to TRBJ1-1; possible D gene TRBD1, 5 bases. This CDR3 region has 13 residues. Germline V CDR1 and CDR2: MDHEN, SYDVKM. V lost 7 bases to trimming and J lost 4 bases, with 13 bases between them.

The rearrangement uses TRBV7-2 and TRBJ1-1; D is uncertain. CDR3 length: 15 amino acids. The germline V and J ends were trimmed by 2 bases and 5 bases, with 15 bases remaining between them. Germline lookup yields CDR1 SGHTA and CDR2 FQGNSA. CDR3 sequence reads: CASSLSASVSTEAFF. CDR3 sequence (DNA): TGTGCCAGCAGCTTATCGGCCTCCGTGTCGACTGAAGCTTTCTTT.

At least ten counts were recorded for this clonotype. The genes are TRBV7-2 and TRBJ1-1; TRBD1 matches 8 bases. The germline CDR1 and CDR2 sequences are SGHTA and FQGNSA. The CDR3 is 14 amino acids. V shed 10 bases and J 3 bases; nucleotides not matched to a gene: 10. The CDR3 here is CAIGQGKEYTEAFF. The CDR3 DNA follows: TGTGCCATCGGACAGGGCAAAGAGTACACTGAAGCTTTCTTT.

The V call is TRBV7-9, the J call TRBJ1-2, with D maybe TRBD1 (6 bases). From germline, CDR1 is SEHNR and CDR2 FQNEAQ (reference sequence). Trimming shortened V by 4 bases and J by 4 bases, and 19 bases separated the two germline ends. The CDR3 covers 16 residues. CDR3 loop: CASSSSRGKRVYGYTF. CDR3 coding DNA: TGTGCCAGCAGCTCTTCCAGGGGCAAACGGGTCTATGGCTACACCTTC.